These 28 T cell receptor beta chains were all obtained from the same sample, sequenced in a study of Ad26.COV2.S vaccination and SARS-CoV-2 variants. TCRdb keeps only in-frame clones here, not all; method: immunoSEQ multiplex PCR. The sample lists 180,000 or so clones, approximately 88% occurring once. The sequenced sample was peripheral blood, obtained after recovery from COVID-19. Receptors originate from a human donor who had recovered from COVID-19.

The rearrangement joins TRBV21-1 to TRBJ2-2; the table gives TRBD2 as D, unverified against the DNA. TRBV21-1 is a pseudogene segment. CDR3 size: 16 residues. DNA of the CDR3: TGTGCCAGCACCCCTGCCCCCACGGTGAACACCGGGGAGCTGTTTTTT. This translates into CASTPAPTVNTGELFF.

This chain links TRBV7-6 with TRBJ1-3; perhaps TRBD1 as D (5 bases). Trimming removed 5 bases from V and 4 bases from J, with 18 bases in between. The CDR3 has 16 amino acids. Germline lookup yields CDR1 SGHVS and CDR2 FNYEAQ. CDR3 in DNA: TGTGCCAGCAGCGAACCTACAGGCATTTTCGGAAACACCATATATTTT. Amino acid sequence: CASSEPTGIFGNTIYF.

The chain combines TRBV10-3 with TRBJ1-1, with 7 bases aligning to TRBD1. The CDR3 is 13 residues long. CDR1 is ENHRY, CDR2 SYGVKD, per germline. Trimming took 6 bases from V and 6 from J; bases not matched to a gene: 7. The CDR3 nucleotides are TGTGCCATCAGCGTTGACAGGGCGGCTGAAGCTTTCTTT. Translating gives CAISVDRAAEAFF.

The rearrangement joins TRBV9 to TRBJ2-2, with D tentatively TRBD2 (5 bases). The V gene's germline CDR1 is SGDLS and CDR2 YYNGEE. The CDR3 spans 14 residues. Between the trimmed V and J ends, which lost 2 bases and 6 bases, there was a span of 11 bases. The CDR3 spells CASSVEERAGELFF. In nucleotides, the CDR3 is TGTGCCAGCAGCGTCGAAGAGAGGGCCGGGGAGCTGTTTTTT.

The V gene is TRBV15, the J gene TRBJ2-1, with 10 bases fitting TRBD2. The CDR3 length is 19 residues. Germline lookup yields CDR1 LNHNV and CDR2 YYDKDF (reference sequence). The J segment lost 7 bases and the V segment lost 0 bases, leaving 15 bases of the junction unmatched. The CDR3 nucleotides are TGTGCCACCAGCAGAGATGGCCTTCTGCTAGCGGGAGATGGTAATGAGCAGTTCTTC. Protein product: CATSRDGLLLAGDGNEQFF. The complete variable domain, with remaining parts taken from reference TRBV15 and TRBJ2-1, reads DAMVIQNPRYQVTQFGKPVTLSCSQTLNHNVMYWYQQKSSQAPKLLFHYYDKDFNNEADTPDNFQSRRPNTSFCFLDIRSPGLGDTAMYLCATSRDGLLLAGDGNEQFFGPGTRLTVL.

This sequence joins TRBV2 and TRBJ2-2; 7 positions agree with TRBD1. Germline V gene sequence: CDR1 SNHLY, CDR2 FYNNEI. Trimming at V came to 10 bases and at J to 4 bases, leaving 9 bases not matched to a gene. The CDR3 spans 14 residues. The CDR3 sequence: CAILRQGFTGELFF. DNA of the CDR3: TGTGCCATCCTCCGACAGGGCTTCACCGGGGAGCTGTTTTTT.

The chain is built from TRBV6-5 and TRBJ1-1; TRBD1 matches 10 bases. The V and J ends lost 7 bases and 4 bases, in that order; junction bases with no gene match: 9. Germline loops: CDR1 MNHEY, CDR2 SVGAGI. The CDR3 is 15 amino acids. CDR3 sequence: CASKIRDRGGTEAFF. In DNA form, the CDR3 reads TGTGCCAGCAAGATCCGGGACAGGGGAGGCACTGAAGCTTTCTTT.

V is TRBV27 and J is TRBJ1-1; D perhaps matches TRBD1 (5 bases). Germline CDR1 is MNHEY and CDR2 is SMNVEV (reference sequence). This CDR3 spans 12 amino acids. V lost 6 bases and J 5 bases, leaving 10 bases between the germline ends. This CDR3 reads CASSPGGTEAFF. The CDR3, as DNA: TGTGCCAGCAGCCCCGGGGGTACTGAAGCTTTCTTT.

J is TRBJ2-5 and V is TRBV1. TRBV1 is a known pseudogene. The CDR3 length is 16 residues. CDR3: CTSSQEGPGAQETQYF. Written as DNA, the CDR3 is TGCACCAGCAGCCAAGAAGGGCCGGGGGCCCAAGAGACCCAGTACTTC.

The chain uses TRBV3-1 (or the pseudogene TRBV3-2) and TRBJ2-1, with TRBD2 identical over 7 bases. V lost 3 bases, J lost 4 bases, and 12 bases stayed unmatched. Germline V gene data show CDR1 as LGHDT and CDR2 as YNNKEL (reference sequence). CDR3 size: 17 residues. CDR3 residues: CASSHWGGRARYNEQFF. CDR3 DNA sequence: TGTGCCAGCAGCCATTGGGGTGGGAGGGCCCGATACAATGAGCAGTTCTTC.

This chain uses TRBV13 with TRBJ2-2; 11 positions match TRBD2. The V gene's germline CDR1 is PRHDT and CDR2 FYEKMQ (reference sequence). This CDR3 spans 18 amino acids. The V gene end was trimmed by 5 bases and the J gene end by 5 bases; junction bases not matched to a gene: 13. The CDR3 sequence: CASSPPGLAVPLTGELFF. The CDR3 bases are TGTGCCAGCAGCCCGCCGGGACTAGCGGTACCTCTAACCGGGGAGCTGTTTTTT.

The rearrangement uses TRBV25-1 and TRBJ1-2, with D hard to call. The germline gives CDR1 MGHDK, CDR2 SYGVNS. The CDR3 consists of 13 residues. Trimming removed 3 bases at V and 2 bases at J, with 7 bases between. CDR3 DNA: TGTGCCAGCAGTGATAGGTGGAACTATGGCTACACCTTC. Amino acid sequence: CASSDRWNYGYTF.

The CDR3 here is CASSPGGFYGYTF. CDR3 sequence (DNA): TGTGCCAGCAGCCCAGGGGGATTCTATGGCTACACCTTC. The rearrangement uses TRBV27 and TRBJ1-2; 7 positions agree with TRBD1. The V gene end was trimmed by 6 bases and the J gene end by 4 bases; junction bases not matched to a gene: 5. The CDR3 totals 13 residues. Germline assignment: CDR1 MNHEY and CDR2 SMNVEV (reference sequence).

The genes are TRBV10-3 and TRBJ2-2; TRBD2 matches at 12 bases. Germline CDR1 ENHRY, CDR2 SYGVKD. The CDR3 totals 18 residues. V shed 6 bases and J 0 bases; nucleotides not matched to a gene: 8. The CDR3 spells CAISKKTSGRANTGELFF. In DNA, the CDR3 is TGTGCCATCAGCAAAAAGACTAGCGGGAGAGCGAACACCGGGGAGCTGTTTTTT.

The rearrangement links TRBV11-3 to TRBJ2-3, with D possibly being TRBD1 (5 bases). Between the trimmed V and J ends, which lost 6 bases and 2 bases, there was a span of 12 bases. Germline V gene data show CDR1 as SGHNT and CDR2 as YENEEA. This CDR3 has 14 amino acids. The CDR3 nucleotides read TGTGCCAGCAGGGGGCCGACGCCCACAGATACGCAGTATTTT. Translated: CASRGPTPTDTQYF.

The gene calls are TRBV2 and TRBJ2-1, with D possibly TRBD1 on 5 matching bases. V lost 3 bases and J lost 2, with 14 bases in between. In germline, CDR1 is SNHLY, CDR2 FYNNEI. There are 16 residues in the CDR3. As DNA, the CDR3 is TGTGCCAGCAGTGAGAGGCGGCAGGGCCCCTACAATGAGCAGTTCTTC. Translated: CASSERRQGPYNEQFF.

CDR3 nucleotide sequence: TGTGCCAGCTCACCAGAAAGGGGGAGCTCCTACAATGAGCAGTTCTTC. This translates into CASSPERGSSYNEQFF. The gene calls are TRBV18 and TRBJ2-1; possibly TRBD1 for D (6 bases). Germline lookup yields CDR1 KGHSH and CDR2 LQKENI. CDR3 length equals 16 residues. The V end lost 2 bases, the J end lost 0 bases, and 11 bases lay between the germline ends.

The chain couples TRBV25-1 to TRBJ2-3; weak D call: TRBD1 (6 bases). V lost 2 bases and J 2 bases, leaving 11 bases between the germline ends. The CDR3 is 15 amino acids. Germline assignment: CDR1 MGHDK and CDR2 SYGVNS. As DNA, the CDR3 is TGTGCCAGCAGTGAACAGGGGCGACCCACAGATACGCAGTATTTT. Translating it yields CASSEQGRPTDTQYF.

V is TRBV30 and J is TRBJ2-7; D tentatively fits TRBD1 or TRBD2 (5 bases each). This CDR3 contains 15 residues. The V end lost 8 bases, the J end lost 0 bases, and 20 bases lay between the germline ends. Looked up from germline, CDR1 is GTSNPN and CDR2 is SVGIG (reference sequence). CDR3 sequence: CAGEYGAEYSYEQYF. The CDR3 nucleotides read TGTGCCGGAGAGTACGGGGCCGAATACTCCTACGAGCAGTACTTC.

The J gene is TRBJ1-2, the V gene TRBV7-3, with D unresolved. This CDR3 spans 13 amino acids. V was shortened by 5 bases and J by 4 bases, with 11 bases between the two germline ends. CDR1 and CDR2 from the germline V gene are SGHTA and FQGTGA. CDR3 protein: CASSRWGAYGYTF. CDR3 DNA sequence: TGTGCCAGCAGCCGGTGGGGTGCCTATGGCTACACCTTC.

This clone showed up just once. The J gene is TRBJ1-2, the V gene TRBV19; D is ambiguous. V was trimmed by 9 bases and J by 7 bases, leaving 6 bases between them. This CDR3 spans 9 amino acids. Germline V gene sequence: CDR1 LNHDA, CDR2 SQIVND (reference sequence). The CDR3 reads CASGPGYTF. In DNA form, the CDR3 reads TGTGCCAGCGGTCCTGGCTACACCTTC.

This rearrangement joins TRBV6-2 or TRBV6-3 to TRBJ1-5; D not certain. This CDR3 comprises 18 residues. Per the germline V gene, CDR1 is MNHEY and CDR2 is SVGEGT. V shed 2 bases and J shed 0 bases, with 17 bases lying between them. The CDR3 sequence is CASSYPTKAIYSNQPQHF. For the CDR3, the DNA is TGTGCCAGCAGTTACCCGACCAAGGCAATTTATAGCAATCAGCCCCAGCATTTT.

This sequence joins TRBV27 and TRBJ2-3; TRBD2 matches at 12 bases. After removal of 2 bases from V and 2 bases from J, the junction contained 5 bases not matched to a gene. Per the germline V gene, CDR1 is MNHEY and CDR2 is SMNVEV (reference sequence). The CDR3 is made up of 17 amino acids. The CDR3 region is CASSLGLAGGSTDTQYF. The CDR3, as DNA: TGTGCCAGCAGTTTAGGGCTAGCGGGGGGGTCCACAGATACGCAGTATTTT.

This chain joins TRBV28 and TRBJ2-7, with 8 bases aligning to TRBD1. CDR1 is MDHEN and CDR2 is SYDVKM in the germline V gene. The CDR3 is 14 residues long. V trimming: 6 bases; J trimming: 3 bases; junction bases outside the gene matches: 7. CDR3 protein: CASSARDRHYEQYF. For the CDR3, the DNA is TGTGCCAGCAGCGCCCGGGACAGGCACTACGAGCAGTACTTC. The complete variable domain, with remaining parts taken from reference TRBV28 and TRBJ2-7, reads DVKVTQSSRYLVKRTGEKVFLECVQDMDHENMFWYRQDPGLGLRLIYFSYDVKMKEKGDIPEGYSVSREKKERFSLILESASTNQTSMYLCASSARDRHYEQYFGPGTRLTVT.

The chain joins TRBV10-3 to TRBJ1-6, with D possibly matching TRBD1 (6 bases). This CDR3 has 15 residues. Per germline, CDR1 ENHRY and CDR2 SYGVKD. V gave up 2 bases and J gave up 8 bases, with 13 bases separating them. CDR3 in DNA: TGTGCCATCAGTGAGCGGACAGTCGACTATTCACCCCTCCACTTT. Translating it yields CAISERTVDYSPLHF.

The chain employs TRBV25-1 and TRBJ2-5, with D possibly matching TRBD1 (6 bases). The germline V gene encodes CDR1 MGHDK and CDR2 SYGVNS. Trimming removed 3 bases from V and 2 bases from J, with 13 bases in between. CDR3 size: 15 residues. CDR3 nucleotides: TGTGCCAGCAGTGACTCCCTCAGGGGACAAGAGACCCAGTACTTC. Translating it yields CASSDSLRGQETQYF.

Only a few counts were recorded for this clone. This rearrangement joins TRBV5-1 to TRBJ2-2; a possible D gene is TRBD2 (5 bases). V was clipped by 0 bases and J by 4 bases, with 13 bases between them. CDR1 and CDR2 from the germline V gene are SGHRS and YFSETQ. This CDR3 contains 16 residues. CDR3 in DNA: TGCGCCAGCAGCTTGGACGGTGCCGCGGGCACCGGGGAGCTGTTTTTT. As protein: CASSLDGAAGTGELFF.

CDR3 sequence: CAIGRVGENTEAFF. The CDR3, as DNA: TGTGCCATCGGACGAGTGGGAGAGAACACTGAAGCTTTCTTT. The chain is built from TRBV10-3 and TRBJ1-1; no definite D call. Germline CDR1 is ENHRY and CDR2 is SYGVKD. The CDR3 consists of 14 residues. The V gene lost 8 bases and the J gene lost 1 base, with 14 bases spanning the gap.